The 5 T cell receptor beta chains listed next were all sequenced from one sample in a study of blood T cell repertoires in COVID-19. Measured with immunoSEQ multiplex PCR; TCRdb has only the in-frame clones, and not every one. The table records almost 95,000 clones, approximately 88% of them present only once. Sequencing was performed on peripheral blood. These receptors all stem from a woman aged 60-75 years with COVID-19, enrolled during active disease.

This clone occurred once. The rearrangement links TRBV7-9 to TRBJ1-1; no clear D gene. Trimming shortened V by 5 bases and J by 2 bases, and 9 bases separated the two germline ends. The CDR3 has 13 residues. Germline lookup yields CDR1 SEHNR and CDR2 FQNEAQ (reference sequence). CDR3 region: CASSPRLNTEAFF. DNA of the CDR3: TGTGCCAGCAGCCCGCGTCTTAACACTGAAGCTTTCTTT.

The CDR3 DNA is TGCAGTGCTGACAGGGGGGCGCAGTTCTTC. It yields the protein CSADRGAQFF. The genes are TRBV20-1 and TRBJ2-1, with 9 bases matching TRBD1. The germline gives CDR1 DFQATT, CDR2 SNEGSKA (reference sequence). Trimming cost V 5 bases and J 12 bases; bases outside gene matches: 2. The CDR3 contains 10 residues.

This sequence joins TRBV7-6 and TRBJ1-1; possible D gene TRBD1, 5 bases. V was trimmed by 5 bases and J by 6 bases, leaving 19 bases between them. The CDR3 runs to 15 residues. Germline V CDR1 and CDR2: SGHVS, FNYEAQ. CDR3 amino acids: CASSPQAYWGPEAFF. As DNA, the CDR3 is TGTGCCAGCAGCCCCCAGGCCTACTGGGGCCCTGAAGCTTTCTTT.

The genes are TRBV5-6 and TRBJ1-6; no firm D call. Trimming took 3 bases from V and 4 from J, leaving 17 bases between them. Germline values: CDR1 SGHDT, CDR2 YYEEEE. This CDR3 has 17 amino acids. The CDR3 DNA is TGTGCCAGCAGCTCCCGCCATATCGCGCGTTATAATTCACCCCTCCACTTT. This codes for CASSSRHIARYNSPLHF.

This clone was seen just once. The chain carries TRBV5-6 and TRBJ1-5; D remains ambiguous. V lost 3 bases and J 6 bases, leaving 10 bases between the germline ends. The CDR3 is 13 residues long. Germline V gene lookup returns CDR1 SGHDT and CDR2 YYEEEE. This CDR3 reads CASSYTTTQPQHF. The DNA for the CDR3 is TGTGCCAGCAGCTATACTACCACTCAGCCCCAGCATTTT.